The 29 T cell receptor beta chains given below trace back to one sample, sequenced in a study of blood T cell repertoires in COVID-19. This table comes from immunoSEQ multiplex PCR, and its TCRdb copy is limited to in-frame clones, with some not included. The sample contains 100,000 to 150,000 clones, 88% of which appear only once. The sample comprised peripheral blood. The receptors were gathered from a middle-aged man with acute or convalescent COVID-19.

This clone came up once. The chain links TRBV5-4 to TRBJ2-5; D unclear. CDR3 length equals 14 residues. V gave up 4 bases and J gave up 5 bases, with 15 bases separating them. Per germline, CDR1 SGHNT and CDR2 YYREEE (reference sequence). CDR3 protein: CASSPSGWVETQYF. Here the CDR3 DNA reads TGTGCCAGCAGCCCTAGTGGGTGGGTGGAGACCCAGTACTTC.

This chain links TRBV3-1 (or the pseudogene TRBV3-2) with TRBJ1-4; no clear D gene. In germline, CDR1 is LGHDT, CDR2 YNNKEL (reference sequence). The V and J ends lost 3 bases and 3 bases respectively, with 8 bases between them. The CDR3 length is 14 residues. The CDR3 loop reads CASSQWQSNEKLFF. CDR3 bases: TGTGCCAGCAGCCAGTGGCAGTCTAATGAAAAACTGTTTTTT.

As regards this clone: Other DNA sequences in the same sample also yield this CDR3. The rearrangement joins TRBV10-1 to TRBJ1-1; no definite D call. Trimming cost V 2 bases and J 2 bases, with 6 bases left between them. CDR3 length: 13 residues. Germline assignment: CDR1 WNHNN and CDR2 SYGVQD (reference sequence). CDR3 DNA: TGCGCCAGCAGTGAGAATTTAAACACTGAAGCTTTCTTT. It codes for CASSENLNTEAFF.

The chain has TRBV7-9 and TRBJ2-7; unclear D gene. CDR1 SEHNR and CDR2 FQNEAQ come from the germline V gene (reference sequence). The CDR3 loop spans 12 amino acids. Trimming took off 5 bases at V and 0 bases at J, with 5 bases between the two ends. The CDR3 region has the DNA TGTGCCAGCAGCATAAACTCCTACGAGCAGTACTTC. Protein: CASSINSYEQYF.

This chain links TRBV19 with TRBJ1-1; 7 nucleotides match TRBD1. This CDR3 is 17 amino acids long. Germline V gene data show CDR1 as LNHDA and CDR2 as SQIVND (reference sequence). V gave up 10 bases and J gave up 0 bases; unmatched junction bases: 17. CDR3 sequence: CANPDREDRVVNTEAFF. In DNA form, the CDR3 reads TGTGCCAATCCAGACAGGGAGGATAGGGTAGTGAACACTGAAGCTTTCTTT.

The chain links TRBV28 to TRBJ1-5; D is ambiguous. Germline CDR1 is MDHEN and CDR2 is SYDVKM. The CDR3 extends over 17 amino acids. The V gene lost 5 bases and the J gene lost 1 base, with 18 bases spanning the gap. The CDR3 bases are TGTGCCAGCAGTCCTGGCGGGGTCCTTGGCAGCAATCAGCCCCAGCATTTT. Protein: CASSPGGVLGSNQPQHF.

This rearrangement joins TRBV6-2 or TRBV6-3 to TRBJ1-2; weak D call: TRBD1 (5 bases). This CDR3 region has 12 residues. V dropped 4 bases and J dropped 4 bases, with 7 bases sitting between them. Germline V CDR1 and CDR2: MNHEY, SVGEGT. The CDR3 sequence: CASSSTVYGYTF. CDR3 nucleotides: TGTGCCAGCAGTTCGACAGTCTATGGCTACACCTTC.

V usage is TRBV7-8 and J usage is TRBJ2-2; 13 bases are shared with TRBD2. Per germline, CDR1 SGHVS and CDR2 FQNEAQ. CDR3 length: 16 residues. V trimming: 5 bases; J trimming: 4 bases; junction bases outside the gene matches: 4. For the CDR3, the DNA is TGTGCCAGCAGCATCAGACTAGCGGGGGGCACCGGGGAGCTGTTTTTT. It encodes CASSIRLAGGTGELFF.

J is TRBJ2-2 and V is TRBV27, with D possibly being TRBD1 (6 bases). The germline gives CDR1 MNHEY, CDR2 SMNVEV (reference sequence). The CDR3 is made up of 16 amino acids. V gave up 6 bases and J gave up 0 bases, with 14 bases separating them. The CDR3 DNA is TGTGCCAGCAGATTCAGGGGAGTGGCGAACACCGGGGAGCTGTTTTTT. As protein: CASRFRGVANTGELFF.

The chain combines TRBV6-1 with TRBJ2-7; 8 bases align to TRBD1. Germline CDR1 MNHNS, CDR2 SASEGT. V lost 3 bases and J lost 5; bases outside the gene matches: 9. The CDR3 contains 15 residues. The CDR3 spells CASSEGQEGANEQYF. In nucleotides, the CDR3 is TGTGCCAGCAGTGAGGGACAGGAGGGAGCTAACGAGCAGTACTTC.

The J gene is TRBJ2-1, the V gene TRBV11-2, with TRBD2 identical over 10 bases. Germline V CDR1 and CDR2: SGHAT, FQNNGV. The trim removed 5 bases at V and 4 bases at J, leaving 11 bases unmatched. The CDR3 sequence is 17 residues long. Here the CDR3 DNA reads TGTGCCAGCAGCCTTCAGCCGGGACTAGCGAAATACAATGAGCAGTTCTTC. Translation gives CASSLQPGLAKYNEQFF.

The genes are TRBV5-6 and TRBJ1-6, with TRBD1 identical over 9 bases. CDR1 is SGHDT, CDR2 YYEEEE, per germline. With V trimmed by 7 bases and J by 4 bases, 0 bases remained unmatched. The CDR3 is 13 residues long. CDR3 sequence: CASGTGYNSPLHF. Here the CDR3 DNA reads TGTGCCAGCGGGACAGGGTATAATTCACCCCTCCACTTT.

The chain links TRBV5-6 to TRBJ1-1; the D gene is possibly TRBD1 (5 bases). Trimming cost V 1 base and J 5 bases, with 9 bases left between them. The CDR3 runs 13 residues. Germline V CDR1 and CDR2: SGHDT, YYEEEE. CDR3 loop: CASSLWRGTEAFF. CDR3 in DNA: TGTGCCAGCAGCTTGTGGAGGGGTACTGAAGCTTTCTTT. Variable domain in full (rest from reference TRBV5-6 and TRBJ1-1): DAGVTQSPTHLIKTRGQQVTLRCSPKSGHDTVSWYQQALGQGPQFIFQYYEEEERQRGNFPDRFSGHQFPNYSSELNVNALLLGDSALYLCASSLWRGTEAFFGQGTRLTVV.

This rearrangement joins TRBV30 to TRBJ2-5; 13 bases line up with TRBD2. Trimming at V came to 3 bases and at J to 2 bases, leaving 3 bases not matched to a gene. This CDR3 comprises 15 residues. CDR1 and CDR2 from the germline V gene are GTSNPN and SVGIG (reference sequence). The CDR3 DNA is TGTGCCTGGAGAGGACTAGCGGGGGTACAAGAGACCCAGTACTTC. This sequence encodes CAWRGLAGVQETQYF.

The chain is built from TRBV11-2 and TRBJ2-1; the match to TRBD2 covers 7 bases. Germline CDR1 reads SGHAT; CDR2 reads FQNNGV. There are 17 residues in the CDR3. J lost 2 bases, V lost 0 bases, and 7 bases had no gene match. The CDR3 reads CASSLDLNAGAYNEQFF. In DNA form, the CDR3 reads TGTGCCAGCAGCTTAGATCTTAACGCGGGGGCCTACAATGAGCAGTTCTTC.

The rearrangement uses TRBV9 and TRBJ2-3; D is unresolved. In germline, CDR1 is SGDLS, CDR2 YYNGEE. V lost 0 bases, J lost 3 bases, and 14 bases lay in between. The CDR3 contains 16 residues. The CDR3 DNA is TGTGCCAGCAGCGTAGGCCCTTGGGCTTCAACAGATACGCAGTATTTT. This translates into CASSVGPWASTDTQYF.

The V call is TRBV5-1, the J call TRBJ1-2; no definite D call. The V end lost 0 bases, the J end lost 5 bases, and 11 bases lay between the germline ends. The CDR3 consists of 14 residues. CDR1 SGHRS and CDR2 YFSETQ come from the germline V gene. Here the CDR3 reads CASSLDRVGYGYTF. For the CDR3, the DNA is TGCGCCAGCAGCTTGGATCGGGTTGGGTATGGCTACACCTTC.

CDR3 sequence reads: CASSLSGSPGAYNEQFF. Here the CDR3 DNA reads TGCGCCAGCAGCTTGAGCGGGTCCCCCGGGGCCTACAATGAGCAGTTCTTC. The chain employs TRBV5-1 and TRBJ2-1; the D gene is possibly TRBD2 (6 bases). With 1 base removed from V and 2 bases from J, the gap between germline ends came to 16 bases. Germline V gene lookup returns CDR1 SGHRS and CDR2 YFSETQ. The CDR3 covers 17 residues.

The chain joins TRBV11-2 to TRBJ2-3; 12 nucleotides match TRBD2. The germline V gene encodes CDR1 SGHAT and CDR2 FQNNGV. Trimming took 5 bases from V and 4 from J; bases not matched to a gene: 1. This CDR3 is 14 amino acids long. CDR3 amino acids: CASSTSGGPDTQYF. CDR3 DNA: TGTGCCAGCAGCACTAGCGGGGGGCCAGATACGCAGTATTTT.

Here the CDR3 reads CASSLGGASGRSFEQYF. The CDR3 nucleotides read TGTGCCAGCAGCTTAGGAGGGGCTAGCGGGAGGAGCTTCGAGCAGTACTTC. The chain couples TRBV5-4 to TRBJ2-7; 11 nucleotides agree with TRBD2. With V trimmed by 2 bases and J by 6 bases, 13 bases remained unmatched. The CDR3 consists of 17 residues. From germline, CDR1 is SGHNT and CDR2 YYREEE (reference sequence).

V gene TRBV27 combines with J gene TRBJ2-3; TRBD2 is a possible D gene (5 bases). The CDR3 extends over 17 amino acids. The germline V gene encodes CDR1 MNHEY and CDR2 SMNVEV (reference sequence). Trimming left V 5 bases short and J 0 bases short, with 18 bases between. CDR3 in DNA: TGTGCCAGCAGTCGCTTGGCACTTCGCGGGAGCACAGATACGCAGTATTTT. It translates to CASSRLALRGSTDTQYF.

The V call is TRBV7-2, the J call TRBJ1-4; the D gene is possibly TRBD1 (6 bases). The length of the CDR3 is 14 residues. V lost 5 bases and J 7 bases, leaving 14 bases between the germline ends. Germline CDR1 SGHTA, CDR2 FQGNSA. For the CDR3, the DNA is TGTGCCAGCAGCGTGAGTGGGGGCGTTGAAAAACTGTTTTTT. Protein product: CASSVSGGVEKLFF. Full variable domain (rest looked up from reference TRBV7-2 and TRBJ1-4): GAGVSQSPSNKVTEKGKDVELRCDPISGHTALYWYRQSLGQGLEFLIYFQGNSAPDKSGLPSDRFSAERTGGSVSTLTIQRTQQEDSAVYLCASSVSGGVEKLFFGSGTQLSVL.

This clone was observed once. This chain links TRBV7-9 with TRBJ1-1, with D hard to call. V shed 5 bases and J shed 4 bases, with 14 bases lying between them. The CDR3 covers 14 residues. The germline V gene encodes CDR1 SEHNR and CDR2 FQNEAQ (reference sequence). The CDR3 DNA reads as TGTGCCAGCAGCCAAATCGGGGTAGCCACTGAAGCTTTCTTT. Protein: CASSQIGVATEAFF.

This chain uses TRBV29-1 with TRBJ2-3; tentative D call: TRBD2 (5 bases). The CDR3 has 14 residues. The V and J ends lost 6 bases and 6 bases respectively, with 19 bases between them. Germline values: CDR1 SQVTM, CDR2 ANQGSEA. In DNA form, the CDR3 reads TGCAGCGTGGAGGAGACTGCCGCGATCGATACGCAGTATTTT. Translation gives CSVEETAAIDTQYF.

The chain has TRBV3-1 (or the pseudogene TRBV3-2) and TRBJ2-4, with 12 bases matching TRBD2. The CDR3 is made up of 15 amino acids. V trimming: 4 bases; J trimming: 7 bases; junction bases outside the gene matches: 5. Germline V gene lookup returns CDR1 LGHDT and CDR2 YNNKEL (reference sequence). CDR3 nucleotides: TGTGCCAGCAGCCCTAGCGGGGGGGCGGGGAACATTCAGTACTTC. This sequence encodes CASSPSGGAGNIQYF.

The chain couples TRBV5-1 to TRBJ2-3; D ambiguous. CDR1 SGHRS and CDR2 YFSETQ come from the germline V gene. Trimming pared 4 bases from V and 3 bases from J, leaving 24 bases between. The CDR3 runs to 18 residues. The CDR3 loop is CASSVSSPALPGTDTQYF. As DNA, the CDR3 is TGCGCCAGCAGCGTTTCTTCGCCGGCACTCCCAGGAACAGATACGCAGTATTTT.

The chain uses TRBV6-5 and TRBJ1-3, with 7 bases matching TRBD1. Germline lookup yields CDR1 MNHEY and CDR2 SVGAGI. There are 14 residues in the CDR3. Germline trimming cut 0 bases from V and 8 bases from J; bases unmatched to any gene: 4. CDR3 sequence reads: CASSYSPGGYTIYF. The CDR3 nucleotides read TGTGCCAGCAGTTACTCGCCAGGGGGTTACACCATATATTTT.

In this sample, this clone turned up once. V and J are TRBV5-1 and TRBJ2-7; 7 bases match TRBD1. With V trimmed by 4 bases and J by 3 bases, 7 bases remained unmatched. Germline V CDR1 and CDR2: SGHRS, YFSETQ. The CDR3 length is 14 residues. The CDR3 DNA sequence: TGCGCCAGCAGCCTGTCGACAGGGTTCTACGAGCAGTACTTC. Translating it yields CASSLSTGFYEQYF.

The chain is built from TRBV24-1 and TRBJ1-2; 7 nucleotides line up with TRBD1. With V trimmed by 4 bases and J by 5 bases, 9 bases remained unmatched. Looked up from germline, CDR1 is KGHDR and CDR2 is SFDVKD. The CDR3 length is 15 residues. The CDR3 nucleotides are TGTGCCACCAGTGAATCTAGGACAGGTGGATATGGCTACACCTTC. Amino acid sequence: CATSESRTGGYGYTF.